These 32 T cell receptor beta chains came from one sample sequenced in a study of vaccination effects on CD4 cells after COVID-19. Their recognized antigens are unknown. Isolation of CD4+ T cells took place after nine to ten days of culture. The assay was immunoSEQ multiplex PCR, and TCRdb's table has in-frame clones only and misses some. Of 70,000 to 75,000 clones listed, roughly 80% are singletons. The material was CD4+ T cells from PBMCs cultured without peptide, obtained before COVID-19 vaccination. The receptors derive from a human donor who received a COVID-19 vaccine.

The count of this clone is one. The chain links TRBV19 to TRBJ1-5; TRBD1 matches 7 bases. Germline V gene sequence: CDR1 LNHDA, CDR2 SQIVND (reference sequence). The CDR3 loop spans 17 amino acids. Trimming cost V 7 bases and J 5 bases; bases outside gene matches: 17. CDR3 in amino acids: CASTGGQGVSPDQPQHF. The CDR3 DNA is TGTGCCAGTACTGGTGGGCAGGGGGTCAGTCCCGATCAGCCCCAGCATTTT.

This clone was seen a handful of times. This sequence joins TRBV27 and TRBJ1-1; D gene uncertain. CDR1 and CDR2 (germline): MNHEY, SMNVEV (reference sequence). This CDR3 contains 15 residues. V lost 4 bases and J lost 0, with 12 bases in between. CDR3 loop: CASSSPPGMNTEAFF. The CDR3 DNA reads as TGTGCCAGCAGTTCCCCGCCCGGGATGAACACTGAAGCTTTCTTT.

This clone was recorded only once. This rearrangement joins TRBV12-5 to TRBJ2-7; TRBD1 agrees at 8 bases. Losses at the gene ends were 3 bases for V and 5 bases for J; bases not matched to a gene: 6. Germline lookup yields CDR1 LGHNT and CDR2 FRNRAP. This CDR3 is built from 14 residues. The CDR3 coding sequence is TGTGCTAGTGGTTTTGCGACAGGGGCACACGAGCAGTACGTC. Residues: CASGFATGAHEQYV.

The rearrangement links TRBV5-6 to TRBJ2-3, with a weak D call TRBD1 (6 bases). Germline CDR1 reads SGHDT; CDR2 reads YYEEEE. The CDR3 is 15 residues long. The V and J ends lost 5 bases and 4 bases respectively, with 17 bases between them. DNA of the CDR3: TGTGCCAGCAGTTGGGGGCCACTTCCACCAGATACGCAGTATTTT. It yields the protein CASSWGPLPPDTQYF. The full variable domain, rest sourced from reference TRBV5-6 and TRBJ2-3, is DAGVTQSPTHLIKTRGQQVTLRCSPKSGHDTVSWYQQALGQGPQFIFQYYEEEERQRGNFPDRFSGHQFPNYSSELNVNALLLGDSALYLCASSWGPLPPDTQYFGPGTRLTVL.

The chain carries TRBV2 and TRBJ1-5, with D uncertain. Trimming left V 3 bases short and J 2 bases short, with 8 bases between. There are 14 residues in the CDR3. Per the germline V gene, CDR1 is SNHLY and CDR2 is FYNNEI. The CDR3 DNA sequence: TGTGCCAGCAGTGATCGTACTGGCAATCAGCCCCAGCATTTT. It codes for CASSDRTGNQPQHF.

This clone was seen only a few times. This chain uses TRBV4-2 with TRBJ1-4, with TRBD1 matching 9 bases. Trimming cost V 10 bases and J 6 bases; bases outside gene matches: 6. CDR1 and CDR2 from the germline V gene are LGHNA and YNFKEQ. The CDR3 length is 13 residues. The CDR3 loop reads CATRQGGDEKLFF. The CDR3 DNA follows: TGTGCCACCAGACAGGGGGGCGATGAAAAACTGTTTTTT.

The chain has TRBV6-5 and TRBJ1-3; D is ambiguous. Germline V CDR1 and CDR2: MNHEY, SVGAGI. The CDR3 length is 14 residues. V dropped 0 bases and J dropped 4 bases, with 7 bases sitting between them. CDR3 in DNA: TGTGCCAGCAGTTACTCAACAGCCGGAAACACCATATATTTT. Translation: CASSYSTAGNTIYF.

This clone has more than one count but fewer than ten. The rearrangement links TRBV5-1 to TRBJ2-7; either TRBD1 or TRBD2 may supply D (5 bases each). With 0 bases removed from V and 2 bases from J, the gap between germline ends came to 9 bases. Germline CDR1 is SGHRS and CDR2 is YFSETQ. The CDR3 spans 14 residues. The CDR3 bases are TGCGCCAGCAGCTTGGGGGACGGTACCTACGAGCAGTACGTC. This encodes CASSLGDGTYEQYV.

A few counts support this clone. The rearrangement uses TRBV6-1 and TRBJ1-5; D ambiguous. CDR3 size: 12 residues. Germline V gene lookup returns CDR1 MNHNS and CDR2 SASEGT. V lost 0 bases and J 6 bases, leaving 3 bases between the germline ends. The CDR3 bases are TGTGCCAGCAGTGAAGCGGGTCAGCCCCAGCATTTT. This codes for CASSEAGQPQHF.

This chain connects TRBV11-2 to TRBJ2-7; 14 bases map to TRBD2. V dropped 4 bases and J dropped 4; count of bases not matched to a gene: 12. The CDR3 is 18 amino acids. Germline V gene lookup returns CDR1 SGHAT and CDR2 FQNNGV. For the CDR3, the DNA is TGTGCCAGCAGCTCCGTCCCGGGACTAGCGGGGGAGAGATACGAGCAGTACGTC. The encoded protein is CASSSVPGLAGERYEQYV.

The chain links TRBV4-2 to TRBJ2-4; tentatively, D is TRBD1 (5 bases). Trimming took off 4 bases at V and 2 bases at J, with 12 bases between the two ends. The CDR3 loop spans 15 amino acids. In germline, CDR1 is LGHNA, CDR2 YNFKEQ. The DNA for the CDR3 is TGTGCCAGCAGCCCCGAAGGGGCGACCAAAAACATTCAGTACTTC. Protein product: CASSPEGATKNIQYF.

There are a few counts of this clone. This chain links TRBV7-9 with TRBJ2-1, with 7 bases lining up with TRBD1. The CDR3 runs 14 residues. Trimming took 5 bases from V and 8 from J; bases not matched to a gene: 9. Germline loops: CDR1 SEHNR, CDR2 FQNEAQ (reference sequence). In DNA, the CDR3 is TGTGCCAGCAGCACCTTCCCACAGGGGCATGAGCAGTTCTTC. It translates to CASSTFPQGHEQFF.

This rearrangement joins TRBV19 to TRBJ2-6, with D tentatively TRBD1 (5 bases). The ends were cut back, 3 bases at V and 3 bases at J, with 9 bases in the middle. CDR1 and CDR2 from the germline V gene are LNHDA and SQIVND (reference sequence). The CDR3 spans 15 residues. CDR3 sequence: CASSIKGFGANVLTF. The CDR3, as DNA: TGTGCCAGTAGTATTAAGGGGTTTGGGGCCAACGTCCTGACTTTC.

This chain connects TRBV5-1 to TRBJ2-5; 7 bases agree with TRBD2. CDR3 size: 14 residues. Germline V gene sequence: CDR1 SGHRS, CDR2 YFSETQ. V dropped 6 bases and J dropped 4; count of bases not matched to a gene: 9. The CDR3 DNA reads TGCGCCAGCAACTATGCGGGAGCGAGAGAGACCCAGTACTTC. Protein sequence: CASNYAGARETQYF.

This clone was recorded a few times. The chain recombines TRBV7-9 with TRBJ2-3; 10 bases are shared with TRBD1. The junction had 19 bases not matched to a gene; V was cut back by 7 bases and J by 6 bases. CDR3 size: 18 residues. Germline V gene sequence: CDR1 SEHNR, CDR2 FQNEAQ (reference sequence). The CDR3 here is CASTRHLTGGQGSDTQYF. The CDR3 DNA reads TGTGCCAGCACGCGCCACTTGACAGGGGGCCAGGGATCCGATACGCAGTATTTT.

The CDR3 spells CASSTNRGPQYF. The CDR3 coding sequence is TGTGCCAGCAGTACAAACAGGGGTCCCCAGTACTTC. The chain carries TRBV2 and TRBJ2-5; 7 bases align to TRBD1. Germline CDR1 and CDR2: SNHLY and FYNNEI. The CDR3 totals 12 residues. Trimming at V came to 5 bases and at J to 9 bases, leaving 6 bases not matched to a gene.

For the CDR3, the DNA is TGTGCCAGCAATATGTTAGCGGGGCAAGAGACCCAGTACTTC. This encodes CASNMLAGQETQYF. V and J are TRBV3-1 (or the pseudogene TRBV3-2) and TRBJ2-5; 8 nucleotides agree with TRBD2. V gave up 7 bases and J gave up 2 bases; unmatched junction bases: 6. This CDR3 contains 14 residues. Per the germline V gene, CDR1 is LGHDT and CDR2 is YNNKEL (reference sequence).

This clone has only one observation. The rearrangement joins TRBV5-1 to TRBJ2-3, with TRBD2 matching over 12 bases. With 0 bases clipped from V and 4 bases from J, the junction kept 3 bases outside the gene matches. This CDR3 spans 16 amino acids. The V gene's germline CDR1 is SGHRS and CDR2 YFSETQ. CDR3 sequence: CASSLGTSGDADTQYF. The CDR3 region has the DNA TGCGCCAGCAGCTTGGGGACTAGCGGGGATGCAGATACGCAGTATTTT.

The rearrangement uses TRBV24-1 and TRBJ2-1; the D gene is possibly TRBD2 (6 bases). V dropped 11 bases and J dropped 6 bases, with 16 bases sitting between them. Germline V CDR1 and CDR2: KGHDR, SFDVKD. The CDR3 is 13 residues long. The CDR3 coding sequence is TGTGCCATCGGAGGGCGAGGGTCCAATGAGCAGTTCTTC. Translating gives CAIGGRGSNEQFF.

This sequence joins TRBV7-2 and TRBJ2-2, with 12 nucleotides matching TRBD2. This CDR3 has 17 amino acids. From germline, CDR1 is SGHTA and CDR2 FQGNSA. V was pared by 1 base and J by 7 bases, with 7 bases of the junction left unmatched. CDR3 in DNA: TGTGCCAGCAGCTTAGGGCTAGCGGGGGGGCGAGGCGGGGAGCTGTTTTTT. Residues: CASSLGLAGGRGGELFF.

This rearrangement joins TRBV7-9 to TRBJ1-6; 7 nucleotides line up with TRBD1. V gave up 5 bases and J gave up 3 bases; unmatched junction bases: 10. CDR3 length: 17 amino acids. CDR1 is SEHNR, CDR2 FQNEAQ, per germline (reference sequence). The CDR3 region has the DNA TGTGCCAGCAGCCCCGAACTCGGACAGGTCTATAATTCACCCCTCCACTTT. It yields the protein CASSPELGQVYNSPLHF.

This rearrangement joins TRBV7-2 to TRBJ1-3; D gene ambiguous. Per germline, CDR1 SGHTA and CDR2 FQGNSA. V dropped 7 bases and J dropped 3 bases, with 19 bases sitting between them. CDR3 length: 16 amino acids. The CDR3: CASTPPGPPLGNTIYF. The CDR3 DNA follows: TGTGCCAGCACCCCCCCCGGACCTCCTCTTGGAAACACCATATATTTT.

The CDR3: CASSRTGTQFNEQFF. In nucleotides, the CDR3 is TGTGCCAGCAGCAGGACCGGGACCCAGTTCAATGAGCAGTTCTTC. The V and J genes are TRBV11-2 and TRBJ2-1, with D perhaps given as TRBD1 or TRBD2 (5 bases each). The V and J ends lost 5 bases and 6 bases respectively, with 17 bases between them. In germline, CDR1 is SGHAT, CDR2 FQNNGV. This CDR3 spans 15 amino acids.

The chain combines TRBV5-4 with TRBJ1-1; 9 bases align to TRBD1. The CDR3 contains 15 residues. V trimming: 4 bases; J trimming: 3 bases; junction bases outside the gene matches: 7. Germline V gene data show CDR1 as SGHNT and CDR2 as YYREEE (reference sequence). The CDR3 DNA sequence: TGTGCCAGCAGCACAACCGGGACAGGGTACACTGAAGCTTTCTTT. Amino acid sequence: CASSTTGTGYTEAFF.

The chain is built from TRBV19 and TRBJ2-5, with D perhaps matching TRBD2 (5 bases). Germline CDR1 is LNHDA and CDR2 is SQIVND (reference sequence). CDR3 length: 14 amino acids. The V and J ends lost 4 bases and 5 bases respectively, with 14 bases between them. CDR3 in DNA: TGTGCCAGTAGTAAACTAGTACCCGGGGAGACCCAGTACTTC. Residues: CASSKLVPGETQYF.

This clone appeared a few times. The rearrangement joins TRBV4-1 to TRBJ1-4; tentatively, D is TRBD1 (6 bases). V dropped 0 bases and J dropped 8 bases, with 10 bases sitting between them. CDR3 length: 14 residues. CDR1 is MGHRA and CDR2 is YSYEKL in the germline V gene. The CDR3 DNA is TGCGCCAGCAGCCAAGATCTAAGGGGGGAAAAACTGTTTTTT. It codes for CASSQDLRGEKLFF.

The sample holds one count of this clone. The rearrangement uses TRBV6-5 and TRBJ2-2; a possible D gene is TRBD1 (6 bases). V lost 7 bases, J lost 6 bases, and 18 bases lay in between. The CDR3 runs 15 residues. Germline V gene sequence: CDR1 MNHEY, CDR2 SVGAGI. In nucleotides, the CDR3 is TGTGCCAGCACCCCGACCCCACCAGGGGCCGGGGAGCTGTTTTTT. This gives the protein CASTPTPPGAGELFF.

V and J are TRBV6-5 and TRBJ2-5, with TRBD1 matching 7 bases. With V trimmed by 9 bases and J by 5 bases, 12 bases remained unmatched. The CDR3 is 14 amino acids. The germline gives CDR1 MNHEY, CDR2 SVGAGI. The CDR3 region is CASKRTGVWETQYF. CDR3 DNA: TGTGCCAGTAAGCGAACAGGGGTTTGGGAGACCCAGTACTTC.

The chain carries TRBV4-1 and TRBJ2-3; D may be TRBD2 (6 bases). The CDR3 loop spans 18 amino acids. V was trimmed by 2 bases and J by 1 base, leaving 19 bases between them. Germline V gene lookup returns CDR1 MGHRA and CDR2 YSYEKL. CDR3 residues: CASSQSLMSRDRTDTQYF. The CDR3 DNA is TGCGCCAGCAGCCAAAGCCTTATGTCGCGGGACCGCACAGATACGCAGTATTTT.

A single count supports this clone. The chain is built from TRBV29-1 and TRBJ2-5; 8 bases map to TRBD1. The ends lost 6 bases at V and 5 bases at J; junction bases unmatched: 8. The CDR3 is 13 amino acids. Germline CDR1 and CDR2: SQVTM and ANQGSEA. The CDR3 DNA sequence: TGCAGCGTCGGGCCGACAGGGGAGGAGACCCAGTACTTC. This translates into CSVGPTGEETQYF.

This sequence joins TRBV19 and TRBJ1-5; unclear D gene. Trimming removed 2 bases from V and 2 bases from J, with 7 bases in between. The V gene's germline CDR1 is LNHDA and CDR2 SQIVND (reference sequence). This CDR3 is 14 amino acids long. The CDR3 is CASSIKTGNQPQHF. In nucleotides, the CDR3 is TGTGCCAGTAGTATAAAAACCGGCAATCAGCCCCAGCATTTT.

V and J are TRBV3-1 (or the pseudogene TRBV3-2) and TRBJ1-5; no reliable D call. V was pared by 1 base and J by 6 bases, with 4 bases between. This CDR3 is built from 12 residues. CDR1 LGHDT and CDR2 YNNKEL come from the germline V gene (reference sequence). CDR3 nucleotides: TGTGCCAGCAGCCAAGCCGGTCAGCCCCAGCATTTT. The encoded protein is CASSQAGQPQHF.